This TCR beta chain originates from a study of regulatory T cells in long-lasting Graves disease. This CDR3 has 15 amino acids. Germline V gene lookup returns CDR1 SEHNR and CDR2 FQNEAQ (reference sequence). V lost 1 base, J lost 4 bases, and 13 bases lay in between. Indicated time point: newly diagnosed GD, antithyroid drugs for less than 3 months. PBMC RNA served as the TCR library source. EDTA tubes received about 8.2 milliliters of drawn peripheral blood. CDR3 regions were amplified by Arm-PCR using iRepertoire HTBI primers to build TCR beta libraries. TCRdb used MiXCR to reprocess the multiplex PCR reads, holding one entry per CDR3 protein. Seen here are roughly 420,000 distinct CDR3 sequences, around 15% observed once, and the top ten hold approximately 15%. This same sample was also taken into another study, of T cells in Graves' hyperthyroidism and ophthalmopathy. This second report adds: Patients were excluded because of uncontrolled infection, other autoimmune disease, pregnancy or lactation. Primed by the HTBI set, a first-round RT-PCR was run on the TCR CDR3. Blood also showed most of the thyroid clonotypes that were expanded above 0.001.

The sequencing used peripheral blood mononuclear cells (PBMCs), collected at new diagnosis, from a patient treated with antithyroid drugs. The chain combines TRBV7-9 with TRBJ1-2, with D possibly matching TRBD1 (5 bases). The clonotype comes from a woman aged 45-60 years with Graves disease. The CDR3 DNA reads TGTGCCAGCAGCTTAGGGACATCGCTTTTCTATGGCTACACCTTC. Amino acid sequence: CASSLGTSLFYGYTF.